This paragraph covers one T cell receptor beta chain sequence. Its antigen is unidentified. This sample stems from a study of T cell responses to AZD1222 COVID-19 vaccine. Libraries were prepared by immunoSEQ multiplex PCR; TCRdb keeps only in-frame clonotypes and omits some of them. The sample contains roughly 140,000 clones, about 92% of which appear only once. The germline CDR1 and CDR2 sequences are SGHDN and FVKESK. The CDR3 is made up of 14 amino acids. V was pared by 1 base and J by 1 base, with 7 bases between. Whole-study results and caveats: Nearly half of unique spike-specific TCRs reportedly avoided B.1.351 and B.1.1.7 mutated regions. At baseline, seropositivity was found in only five or six AZD1222 recipients. There were vaccine-associated CD4 TCRs across spike, dominant at 160-218 and 743-854.

This material consisted of peripheral blood, taken 28 days after the second AZD1222 dose. The source of this sequence is an adult who received the AZD1222 COVID-19 vaccine. The chain carries TRBV14 and TRBJ1-1; no clear D gene. CDR3 sequence reads: CASSQASGNTEAFF. CDR3 nucleotides: TGTGCCAGCAGCCAAGCGTCAGGGAACACTGAAGCTTTCTTT.